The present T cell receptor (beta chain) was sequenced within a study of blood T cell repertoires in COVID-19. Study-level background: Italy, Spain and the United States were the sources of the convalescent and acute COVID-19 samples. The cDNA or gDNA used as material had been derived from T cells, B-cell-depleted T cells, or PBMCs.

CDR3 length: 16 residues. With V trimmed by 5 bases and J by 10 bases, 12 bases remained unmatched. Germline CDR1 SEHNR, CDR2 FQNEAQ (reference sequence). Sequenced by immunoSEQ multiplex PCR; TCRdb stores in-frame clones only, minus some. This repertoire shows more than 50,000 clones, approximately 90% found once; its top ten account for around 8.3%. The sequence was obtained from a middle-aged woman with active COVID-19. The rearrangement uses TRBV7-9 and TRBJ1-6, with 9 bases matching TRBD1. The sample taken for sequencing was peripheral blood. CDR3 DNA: TGTGCCAGCAGCCCCCGAACCGGGACAGGGTTCTCACCCCTCCACTTT. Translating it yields CASSPRTGTGFSPLHF.